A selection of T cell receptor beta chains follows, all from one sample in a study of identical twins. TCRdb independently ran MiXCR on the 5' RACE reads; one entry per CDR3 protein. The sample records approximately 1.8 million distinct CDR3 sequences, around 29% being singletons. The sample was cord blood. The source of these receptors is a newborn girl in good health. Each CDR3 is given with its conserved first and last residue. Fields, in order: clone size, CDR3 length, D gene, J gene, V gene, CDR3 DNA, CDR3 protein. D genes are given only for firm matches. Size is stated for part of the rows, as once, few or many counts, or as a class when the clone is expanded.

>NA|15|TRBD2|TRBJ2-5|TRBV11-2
TGTGCCAGCAGCAAAACTAGCGGACGGAACAATGAGCAGTACTTC
CASSKTSGRNNEQYF
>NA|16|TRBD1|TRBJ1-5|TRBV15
TGTGCCACCAGCAGAGACCGGACAGGATTAAATCAGCCCCAGCATTTT
CATSRDRTGLNQPQHF
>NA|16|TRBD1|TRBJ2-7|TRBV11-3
TGTGCCAGCAGCCCTCGGTCGGGACAGCGTTCCTACGAGCAGTACTTC
CASSPRSGQRSYEQYF
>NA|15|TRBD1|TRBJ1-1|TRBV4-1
TGCGCCAGCAGCCAACCCCCAGGGGGGAACACTGAAGCTTTCTTT
CASSQPPGGNTEAFF
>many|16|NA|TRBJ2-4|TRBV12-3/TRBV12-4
TGTGCCAGCAGTTTAGGGCAGTCCCTAGCCAAAAACATTCAGTACTTC
CASSLGQSLAKNIQYF
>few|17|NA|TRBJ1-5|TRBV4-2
TGTGCCAGCAGCCAAGGTATTACAGGGAAAGGCAATCAGCCCCAGCATTTT
CASSQGITGKGNQPQHF
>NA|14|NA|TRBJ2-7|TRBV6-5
TGTGCCAGCAGTTACTCTCCTCACAGCTACGAGCAGTACTTC
CASSYSPHSYEQYF
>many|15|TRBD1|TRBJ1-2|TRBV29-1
TGCAGCGTTGCGGGAAGGAGGGGGCTAGACTATGGCTACACCTTC
CSVAGRRGLDYGYTF
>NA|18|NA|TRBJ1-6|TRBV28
TGTGCCAGCATCCCCGAAACAGGGCATCGCCTTTATAATTCACCCCTCCACTTT
CASIPETGHRLYNSPLHF
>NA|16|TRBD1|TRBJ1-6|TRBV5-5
TGTGCCAGCAGCTCCCAGAGGGGACAGGCCTTTTCGGCCCTCCACTTT
CASSSQRGQAFSALHF
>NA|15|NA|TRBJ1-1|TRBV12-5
TGTGCTAGTGGTTTGGTAGGGGGAGGGATCGCTGAAGCTTTCTTT
CASGLVGGGIAEAFF
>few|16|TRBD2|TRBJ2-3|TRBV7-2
TGTGCCAGCAGCTCGACTAGCGGGCCCATCACAGATACGCAGTATTTT
CASSSTSGPITDTQYF
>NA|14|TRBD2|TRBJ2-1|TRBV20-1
TGCAGTGCTACCACCGGACTAGCGAACAATGAGCAGTTCTTC
CSATTGLANNEQFF
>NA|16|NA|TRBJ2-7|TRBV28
TGTGCCAGCAGTTTTACACCTCTCTCATCCCCACTCGAGCAGTACTTC
CASSFTPLSSPLEQYF
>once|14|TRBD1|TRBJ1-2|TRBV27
TGTGCCAGCAGCGCACCGGGACAGACCTATGGCTACACCTTC
CASSAPGQTYGYTF
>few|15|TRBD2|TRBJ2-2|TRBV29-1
TGCAGCGTTGAATCTAGCGGGGCGAACACCGGGGAGCTGTTTTTT
CSVESSGANTGELFF
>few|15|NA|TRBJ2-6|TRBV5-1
TGCGCCAGCAGCTTTCAGCCCTCTGGGGCCAACGTCCTGACTTTC
CASSFQPSGANVLTF
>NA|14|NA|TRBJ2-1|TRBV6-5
TGTGCCAGCAGTCCTCTCGAAACCCAGGGGGGGCAGTTCTTC
CASSPLETQGGQFF
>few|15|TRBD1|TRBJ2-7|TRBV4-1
TGCGCCAGCAGCCAAGCTCGGACAGGGTTTTACGAGCAGTACTTC
CASSQARTGFYEQYF
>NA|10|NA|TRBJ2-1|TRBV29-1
TGCAGCGTTGGGACATACGAGCAGTTCTTC
CSVGTYEQFF
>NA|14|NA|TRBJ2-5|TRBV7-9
TGTGCCAGCAGCTCCGGTCACGGGGCAGAGACCCAGTACTTC
CASSSGHGAETQYF
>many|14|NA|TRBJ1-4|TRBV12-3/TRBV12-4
TGTGCCAGCAGTTTAGGGGGACCCAATGAAAAACTGTTTTTT
CASSLGGPNEKLFF
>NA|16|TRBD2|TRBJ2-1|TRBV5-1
TGCGCCAGCAGCCAGGCCGGGACTAGCGTTTACAATGAGCAGTTCTTC
CASSQAGTSVYNEQFF
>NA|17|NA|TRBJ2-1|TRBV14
TGTGCCAGCAGCCAAGATGCCCCTGGAAGGGGTCACAATGAGCAGTTCTTC
CASSQDAPGRGHNEQFF
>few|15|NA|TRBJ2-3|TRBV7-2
TGTGCCAGCAGCTCCCCCAGCGGCACCACAGATACGCAGTATTTT
CASSSPSGTTDTQYF
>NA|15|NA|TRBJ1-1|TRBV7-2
TGTGCCAGCAGCCCTGGACACACCTTCAACACTGAAGCTTTCTTT
CASSPGHTFNTEAFF
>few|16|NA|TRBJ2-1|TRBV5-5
TGTGCCAGCAGCCACCTTACTAGATCGACGACGAATGAGCAGTTCTTC
CASSHLTRSTTNEQFF
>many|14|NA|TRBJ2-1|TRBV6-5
TGTGCCAGCACATCCTTGAGCTCCTACAATGAGCAGTTCTTC
CASTSLSSYNEQFF
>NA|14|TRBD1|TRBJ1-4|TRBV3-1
TGTGCCAGCAGAAGGCAGGGGGAGGGTGAAAAACTGTTTTTT
CASRRQGEGEKLFF
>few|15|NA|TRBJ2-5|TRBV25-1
TGTGCCAGCAGTGAATTTCCGGGGCCCCGGGAGACCCAGTACTTC
CASSEFPGPRETQYF
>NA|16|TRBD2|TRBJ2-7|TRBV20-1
TGCAGTGCCCCAAGGGTGGAGCGGGAGGCCCCCTACGAGCAGTACTTC
CSAPRVEREAPYEQYF
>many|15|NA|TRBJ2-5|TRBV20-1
TGCAGTGCTAGAGATCTCCAGGTCCCACAAGAGACCCAGTACTTC
CSARDLQVPQETQYF
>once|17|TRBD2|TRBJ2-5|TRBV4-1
TGCGCCAGCAGCCTTTCGAGACTAGCGGGAGCCCAAGAGACCCAGTACTTC
CASSLSRLAGAQETQYF
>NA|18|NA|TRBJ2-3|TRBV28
TGTGCCAGCAGTTCGCTAAGAGATATAGCGGAGGGGAGAGATACGCAGTATTTT
CASSSLRDIAEGRDTQYF
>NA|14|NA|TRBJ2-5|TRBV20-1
TGCAGTGCTAGAAAAAGCGGCCGCCAAGAGACCCAGTACTTC
CSARKSGRQETQYF
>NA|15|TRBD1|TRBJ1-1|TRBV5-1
TGCGCCAGCAGCTTGGCTGGACAGGCGAACACTGAAGCTTTCTTT
CASSLAGQANTEAFF
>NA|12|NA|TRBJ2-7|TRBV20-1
TGCAGTGCTAGCGTCGAACCCTACGAGCAGTACTTC
CSASVEPYEQYF
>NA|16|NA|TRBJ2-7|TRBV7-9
TGTGCCAGCAGCTTAGATTTGGGAGTAGCGAGGAATGAGCAGTACTTC
CASSLDLGVARNEQYF
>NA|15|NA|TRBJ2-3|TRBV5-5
TGTGCCAGCAGCTTAGTGCCCCAGGGAGTAGATACGCAGTATTTT
CASSLVPQGVDTQYF
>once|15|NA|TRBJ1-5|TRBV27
TGTGCCAGCAGTCCCTTTGTGGGGAGCAATCAGCCCCAGCATTTT
CASSPFVGSNQPQHF
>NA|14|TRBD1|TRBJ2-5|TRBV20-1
TGCAGTGCTAGGACGACAGGGTCACGAGAGACCCAGTACTTC
CSARTTGSRETQYF
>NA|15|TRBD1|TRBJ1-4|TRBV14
TGTGCCAGCAGCCGACTTACAGGGGTTGGGGAAAAACTGTTTTTT
CASSRLTGVGEKLFF